This T cell receptor (beta chain) originates from a study of PD-1 blockade in classical Hodgkin lymphoma. Each and every patient relapsed after autologous stem cell transplantation, and patients got differing brentuximab vedotin exposure. Patients showed best responses of complete response, partial response or progressive disease. About this clone: Its antigen is not identified.

This CDR3 is 16 amino acids long. Germline V gene data show CDR1 as SGHRS and CDR2 as YFSETQ. Trimming cost V 5 bases and J 4 bases; bases outside gene matches: 11. Findings and caveats of the study: The diversity seen at baseline in complete responders resembled that of newly diagnosed patients. CD8+ TCR diversity did not rise significantly by C4D1, unlike CD4+. As was reported, newly diagnosed patients showed lower baseline TCR diversity than healthy donors did.

The data were produced by immunoSEQ multiplex PCR, yet TCRdb's version contains in-frame clones alone and is incomplete. In the table there are around 42,000 clones, 71% of which are singletons. Sequences were derived from peripheral blood mononuclear cells (PBMCs), sampled at baseline. The chain employs TRBV5-1 and TRBJ2-5; TRBD2 matches at 10 bases. This sequence was found in a human donor with classical Hodgkin lymphoma. CDR3 region: CASSLAGVGLGETQYF. The CDR3 DNA sequence: TGCGCCAGCAGTCTAGCGGGAGTCGGTTTAGGAGAGACCCAGTACTTC.